These 20 T cell receptor beta chains originate from one sample sequenced in a study of blood T cell repertoires in COVID-19. This table comes from immunoSEQ multiplex PCR, and its TCRdb copy is limited to in-frame clones, with some not included. The profile covers 180,000 or so clones, with less than 80% appearing a single time and roughly 14% taken by the ten largest. The sequencing sample was made of peripheral blood. The receptor source for this set is a man aged 50 to 60 who had recovered from COVID-19.

CDR3: CASSLDQFRGALNTGELFF. As DNA, the CDR3 is TGTGCCAGCAGCTTAGATCAATTCAGGGGCGCCTTGAACACCGGGGAGCTGTTTTTT. The V gene is TRBV11-3, the J gene TRBJ2-2; D is perhaps TRBD1 (6 bases). Trimming pared 0 bases from V and 1 base from J, leaving 18 bases between. CDR1 and CDR2 (germline): SGHNT, YENEEA. CDR3 length: 19 amino acids.

The rearrangement joins TRBV28 to TRBJ1-5, with 8 bases lining up with TRBD1. Germline V gives CDR1 MDHEN, CDR2 SYDVKM. The CDR3 has 16 residues. V gave up 3 bases and J gave up 2 bases; unmatched junction bases: 6. The CDR3 DNA sequence: TGTGCCAGCAGTTTTGGACAGGGACGGGGCAATCAGCCCCAGCATTTT. Residues: CASSFGQGRGNQPQHF.

The chain couples TRBV19 to TRBJ1-4; D not certain. The germline gives CDR1 LNHDA, CDR2 SQIVND (reference sequence). CDR3 length: 13 residues. V gave up 5 bases and J gave up 8 bases, with 12 bases separating them. Written as DNA, the CDR3 is TGTGCCAGTAGTTCCGAGGAGGTGGAAAAACTGTTTTTT. Its translation: CASSSEEVEKLFF. The full variable domain, in which reference TRBV19 and TRBJ1-4 provide the parts outside the CDR3, is DGGITQSPKYLFRKEGQNVTLSCEQNLNHDAMYWYRQDPGQGLRLIYYSQIVNDFQKGDIAEGYSVSREKKESFPLTVTSAQKNPTAFYLCASSSEEVEKLFFGSGTQLSVL.

The rearrangement links TRBV18 to TRBJ1-4, with D perhaps matching TRBD1 (5 bases). V lost 5 bases and J 0 bases, leaving 16 bases between the germline ends. Germline assignment: CDR1 KGHSH and CDR2 LQKENI. The CDR3 has 17 amino acids. The CDR3 region has the DNA TGTGCCAGCTCATCTGAGACAGCTAGAGCAACTAATGAAAAACTGTTTTTT. Its translation is CASSSETARATNEKLFF.

The chain carries TRBV30 and TRBJ2-5; 7 bases line up with TRBD2. V was pared by 5 bases and J by 1 base, with 7 bases of the junction left unmatched. This CDR3 comprises 14 residues. CDR1 and CDR2 from the germline V gene are GTSNPN and SVGIG (reference sequence). CDR3 sequence (DNA): TGTGCCTGGTCTAGCGGAGTTCCCCAAGAGACCCAGTACTTC. Translating gives CAWSSGVPQETQYF.

This clone was observed a few times. This sequence joins TRBV5-1 and TRBJ1-2; TRBD1 is a possible D gene (5 bases). The V gene's germline CDR1 is SGHRS and CDR2 YFSETQ. The CDR3 consists of 17 residues. Trimming removed 1 base at V and 0 bases at J, with 16 bases between. The CDR3 spells CASSLRGQTLANYGYTF. CDR3 nucleotide sequence: TGCGCCAGCAGCTTGAGGGGCCAGACTCTAGCTAACTATGGCTACACCTTC.

The genes are TRBV28 and TRBJ2-7, with 7 positions matching TRBD2. Germline V gene sequence: CDR1 MDHEN, CDR2 SYDVKM. V gave up 0 bases and J gave up 6 bases; unmatched junction bases: 8. The CDR3 has 15 residues. The CDR3 reads CASSLWLAVGGEQYF. The CDR3 nucleotides read TGTGCCAGCAGTTTATGGCTAGCGGTTGGAGGCGAGCAGTACTTC.

In this sample, this clone turned up a few times. The chain employs TRBV5-1 and TRBJ1-1; D gene ambiguous. This CDR3 is built from 12 residues. The V end was cut by 4 bases, the J end by 3 bases, with 7 bases between. The germline V gene has CDR1 SGHRS and CDR2 YFSETQ. The CDR3 protein is CASSPSDTEAFF. The CDR3, as DNA: TGCGCCAGCAGCCCGTCGGACACTGAAGCTTTCTTT.

The chain carries TRBV9 and TRBJ2-7, with 8 bases identical to TRBD2. CDR1 is SGDLS and CDR2 is YYNGEE in the germline V gene. This CDR3 is built from 14 residues. The V gene end was trimmed by 0 bases and the J gene end by 7 bases; junction bases not matched to a gene: 6. In DNA, the CDR3 is TGTGCCAGCAGCGTAGGTGCGGGGGGTCTAGAGCAGTACTTC. It translates to CASSVGAGGLEQYF.

The chain uses TRBV10-3 and TRBJ1-6; D ambiguous. The V end was cut by 5 bases, the J end by 8 bases, with 10 bases between. The CDR3 runs to 13 residues. Germline CDR1 is ENHRY and CDR2 is SYGVKD. The CDR3 sequence is CAISPRTYSPLHF. The CDR3 DNA sequence: TGTGCCATCAGTCCCCGCACTTATTCACCCCTCCACTTT.

The chain joins TRBV7-2 to TRBJ2-1; 11 nucleotides match TRBD2. The trim removed 5 bases at V and 9 bases at J, leaving 9 bases unmatched. The CDR3 runs 15 residues. Germline V gene lookup returns CDR1 SGHTA and CDR2 FQGNSA. As DNA, the CDR3 is TGTGCCAGCAGCGTTACTAGCGGGAGTTTATCTGAGCAGTTCTTC. Translating gives CASSVTSGSLSEQFF.

The chain employs TRBV6-2 or TRBV6-3 and TRBJ2-7; no firm D call. Germline lookup yields CDR1 MNHEY and CDR2 SVGEGT. This CDR3 is 13 amino acids long. The V and J ends lost 0 bases and 7 bases respectively, with 10 bases between them. This CDR3 reads CASSYSTGREQYF. CDR3 sequence (DNA): TGTGCCAGCAGTTACTCTACCGGTCGGGAGCAGTACTTC.

V gene TRBV18 combines with J gene TRBJ2-3; D is uncertain. The germline gives CDR1 KGHSH, CDR2 LQKENI. The CDR3 has 13 amino acids. The ends were cut back, 5 bases at V and 3 bases at J, with 9 bases in the middle. CDR3 in DNA: TGTGCCAGCTCAGCTCGACAAACAGATACGCAGTATTTT. It encodes CASSARQTDTQYF.

This clone has just a few counts. The V call is TRBV7-9, the J call TRBJ1-1; TRBD1 matches 7 bases. Looked up from germline, CDR1 is SEHNR and CDR2 is FQNEAQ (reference sequence). The trim removed 1 base at V and 10 bases at J, leaving 12 bases unmatched. This CDR3 is 15 amino acids long. This CDR3 is CASSLVPRGVGRAFF. The CDR3 nucleotides are TGTGCCAGCAGCTTAGTTCCCAGGGGGGTAGGAAGAGCTTTCTTT.

The V call is TRBV12-3 or TRBV12-4, the J call TRBJ2-1; D uncertain. The CDR3 length is 11 residues. V was trimmed by 6 bases and J by 8 bases, leaving 8 bases between them. This chain's CDR3 is CASSASHEQFF. Here the CDR3 DNA reads TGTGCCAGCAGCGCTAGTCATGAGCAGTTCTTC.

The rearrangement uses TRBV4-2 and TRBJ2-1; TRBD2 is a possible D gene (6 bases). With 1 base removed from V and 3 bases from J, the gap between germline ends came to 16 bases. CDR3 size: 17 residues. Germline CDR1 and CDR2: LGHNA and YNFKEQ. The CDR3 protein is CASSQGGSSDYYNEQFF. In DNA, the CDR3 is TGTGCCAGCAGCCAAGGGGGATCTAGCGATTACTACAATGAGCAGTTCTTC.

CDR3 loop: CASMGATRVQETQYF. In DNA form, the CDR3 reads TGTGCCAGCATGGGTGCTACTCGGGTTCAAGAGACCCAGTACTTC. This chain joins TRBV6-5 and TRBJ2-5; no firm D call. Germline-derived CDR1 and CDR2 are MNHEY and SVGAGI. The CDR3 loop spans 15 amino acids. The germline V and J ends were trimmed by 7 bases and 2 bases, with 17 bases remaining between them.

The gene calls are TRBV28 and TRBJ2-2; 7 nucleotides match TRBD2. J lost 5 bases, V lost 1 base, and 4 bases had no gene match. The CDR3 totals 15 residues. CDR1 MDHEN and CDR2 SYDVKM come from the germline V gene. The CDR3 sequence is CASSLFGGGTGELFF. Written as DNA, the CDR3 is TGTGCCAGCAGTTTATTTGGGGGAGGGACCGGGGAGCTGTTTTTT.

The table lists this clone with a count of one. V gene TRBV19 combines with J gene TRBJ1-4; the D gene is possibly TRBD1 (5 bases). V was clipped by 3 bases and J by 10 bases, with 12 bases between them. Germline CDR1 reads LNHDA; CDR2 reads SQIVND (reference sequence). The CDR3 runs to 13 residues. CDR3 residues: CASSMGPSGKLFF. The CDR3 bases are TGTGCCAGTAGTATGGGGCCCTCTGGAAAACTGTTTTTT. Together with reference TRBV19 and TRBJ1-4, the CDR3 gives the full variable domain: DGGITQSPKYLFRKEGQNVTLSCEQNLNHDAMYWYRQDPGQGLRLIYYSQIVNDFQKGDIAEGYSVSREKKESFPLTVTSAQKNPTAFYLCASSMGPSGKLFFGSGTQLSVL.

This clone was found a few times. V and J are TRBV2 and TRBJ2-7, with TRBD2 matching 9 bases. Germline V lookup: CDR1 SNHLY, CDR2 FYNNEI. The CDR3 has 13 amino acids. Trimming took 8 bases from V and 2 from J; bases not matched to a gene: 4. The CDR3 DNA is TGTGCCAGCGGGCGGGAGGGCCCCTACGAGCAGTACTTC. Translated, it gives CASGREGPYEQYF.